This T cell receptor beta chain was recorded in a study of post-analysis software for immune sequencing data. Overall study: Both relapsing-remitting and secondary progressive multiple sclerosis featured among the disease courses, as did progressive-relapsing multiple sclerosis. Study results and limitations: F measure clustering grouped samples strongly by preparation batch. Versus controls, multiple sclerosis patients showed significantly lower diversity (normalized Chao1).

Carried by the TCR beta cDNA libraries were unique molecular identifiers. About 500,000 cDNA molecules were obtained per 1 to 10 million input T cells. TCRdb independently ran MiXCR on the PCR reads; one entry per CDR3 protein. The table shows some 370,000 distinct CDR3 sequences, with roughly 35% occurring only once. This clonotype was seen only once. Its antigen is as yet unknown. This receptor was taken from a girl aged 10 to 17 with multiple sclerosis. The sample was blood.

CDR3 sequence (DNA): TGTGCCAGCAGCCAGCCCGGGACTAGCGGGGGGTTTGACTACGAGCAGTACTTC. The encoded protein is CASSQPGTSGGFDYEQYF. V gene TRBV7-2 combines with J gene TRBJ2-7, with TRBD2 identical over 15 bases. The CDR3 is 18 residues long. J was trimmed by 3 bases and V by 5 bases; bases with no gene match: 11. Germline-derived CDR1 and CDR2 are SGHTA and FQGNSA. Together with reference TRBV7-2 and TRBJ2-7, the CDR3 gives the full variable domain: GAGVSQSPSNKVTEKGKDVELRCDPISGHTALYWYRQSLGQGLEFLIYFQGNSAPDKSGLPSDRFSAERTGGSVSTLTIQRTQQEDSAVYLCASSQPGTSGGFDYEQYFGPGTRLTVT.